This TCR beta chain was recorded in a study of T cells after yellow fever vaccination. MiXCR, applied by TCRdb to the 5' RACE reads, yields one record per CDR3 protein. The repertoire holds about 150,000 distinct CDR3 sequences, with about 6% as singletons. The CDR3 length is 16 residues. Germline CDR1 SGDLS, CDR2 YYNGEE. Trimming shortened V by 3 bases and J by 5 bases, and 18 bases separated the two germline ends. This receptor was identified in a man between 18 and 29 years old who received the YFV17D yellow fever vaccine. J is TRBJ1-5 and V is TRBV9; maybe TRBD1 (5 bases). The sequences come from CD4+ T cells sorted from PBMCs, collected on the day of the first yellow fever vaccination. CDR3 residues: CASSAGGGKEYQPQHF. The CDR3 coding sequence is TGTGCCAGCAGCGCGGGGGGGGGTAAGGAATATCAGCCCCAGCATTTT. The full variable domain, in which reference TRBV9 and TRBJ1-5 provide the parts outside the CDR3, is DSGVTQTPKHLITATGQRVTLRCSPRSGDLSVYWYQQSLDQGLQFLIQYYNGEERAKGNILERFSAQQFPDLHSELNLSSLELGDSALYFCASSAGGGKEYQPQHFGDGTRLSIL.